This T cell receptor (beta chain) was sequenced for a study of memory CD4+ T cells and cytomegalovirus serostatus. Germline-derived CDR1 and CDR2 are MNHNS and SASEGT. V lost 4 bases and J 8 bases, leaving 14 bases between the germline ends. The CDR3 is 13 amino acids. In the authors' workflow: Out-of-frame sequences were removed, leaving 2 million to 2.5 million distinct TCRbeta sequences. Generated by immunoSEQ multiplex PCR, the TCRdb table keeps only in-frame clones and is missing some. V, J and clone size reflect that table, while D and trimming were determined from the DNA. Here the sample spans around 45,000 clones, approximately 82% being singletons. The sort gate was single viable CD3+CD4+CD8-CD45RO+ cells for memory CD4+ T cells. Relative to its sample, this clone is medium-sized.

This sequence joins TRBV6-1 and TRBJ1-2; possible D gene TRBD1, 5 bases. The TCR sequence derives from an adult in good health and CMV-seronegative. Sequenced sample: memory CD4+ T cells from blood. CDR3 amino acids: CASSGSTGLGYTF. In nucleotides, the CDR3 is TGTGCCAGCAGTGGAAGTACAGGTCTGGGCTACACCTTC.